This is a list of T cell receptor beta chains from one sample in a study of blood T cell repertoires in COVID-19. TCRdb's table, derived via immunoSEQ multiplex PCR, lists solely in-frame clones and lacks some. The table shows more than 100,000 clones, with under 90% occurring only once. Input material: peripheral blood. The receptors were sampled from a human donor in a cohort sampled during active or convalescent COVID-19. Both conserved end residues are part of each CDR3. A D gene is named only where the DNA matches it firmly. Expanded clones are given a class, and other clones once, few, many or no size at all.

abundance,d_gene,v_gene,j_gene,CDR3aa,CDR3nt
.,.,TRBV7-9,TRBJ1-5,CASSLARGDQPQHF,TGTGCCAGCAGCTTAGCGCGAGGTGATCAGCCCCAGCATTTT
.,TRBD1,TRBV19,TRBJ1-2,CASDPGTGGLYGYTF,TGTGCCAGCGACCCCGGGACAGGGGGCCTCTATGGCTACACCTTC
.,.,TRBV29-1,TRBJ1-6,CSVARDSGYNSPLHF,TGCAGCGTTGCCCGGGACTCCGGTTATAATTCACCCCTCCACTTT
once,TRBD1,TRBV19,TRBJ1-5,CASSPRTGNQPQHF,TGTGCCAGTAGTCCTCGGACAGGGAATCAGCCCCAGCATTTT
.,TRBD2,TRBV24-1,TRBJ2-5,CATSDLAGGQETQYF,TGTGCCACCAGTGACCTAGCGGGGGGCCAAGAGACCCAGTACTTC
.,TRBD2,TRBV2,TRBJ2-1,CASIRASGENEQFF,TGTGCCAGCATCCGGGCTAGCGGGGAGAATGAGCAGTTCTTC
.,.,TRBV7-7,TRBJ2-3,CASSLNWAYTDTQYF,TGTGCCAGCAGTCTAAATTGGGCTTACACAGATACGCAGTATTTT
.,TRBD1,TRBV6-4,TRBJ1-2,CASSDSTTGKHGYTF,TGTGCCAGCAGTGACTCTACGACAGGGAAGCATGGCTACACCTTC
.,.,TRBV5-6,TRBJ1-4,CASSLGDINEKLFF,TGTGCCAGCAGCTTGGGGGACATTAATGAAAAACTGTTTTTT
.,.,TRBV5-4,TRBJ2-1,CASSSPLAPYNEQFF,TGTGCCAGCAGCTCCCCCTTAGCCCCCTACAATGAGCAGTTCTTC
.,.,TRBV6-5,TRBJ2-7,CASNRQTDGPLEQYF,TGTGCCAGCAACAGACAGACCGACGGGCCCCTGGAGCAGTACTTC
.,TRBD1,TRBV12-3/TRBV12-4,TRBJ1-2,CASNRQGSHGYTF,TGTGCCAGCAATAGACAGGGGAGCCACGGCTACACCTTC
medium-sized,.,TRBV9,TRBJ2-7,CASSVEGRTYEQYF,TGTGCCAGCAGCGTTGAGGGCAGAACCTACGAGCAGTACTTC
.,.,TRBV25-1,TRBJ1-4,CASRRASANEKLFF,TGTGCCAGCAGGAGGGCGTCGGCTAATGAAAAACTGTTTTTT
.,.,TRBV12-5,TRBJ1-4,CASGPQTNEKLFF,TGTGCTAGTGGTCCACAGACTAATGAAAAACTGTTTTTT
.,TRBD2,TRBV5-1,TRBJ2-3,CASSWTSGTTDTQYF,TGCGCCAGCAGCTGGACTAGCGGGACCACAGATACGCAGTATTTT
.,TRBD1,TRBV2,TRBJ2-1,CASRDRALEQFF,TGTGCCAGCAGGGACAGGGCGCTGGAGCAGTTCTTC
.,.,TRBV6-5,TRBJ1-2,CASKGSGTLNYGYTF,TGTGCCAGCAAGGGATCCGGGACACTCAACTATGGCTACACCTTC
.,.,TRBV14,TRBJ2-5,CASSQEGGRETQYF,TGTGCCAGCAGCCAAGAAGGAGGACGGGAGACCCAGTACTTC
.,.,TRBV5-5,TRBJ1-5,CASSRKDTRNQPQHF,TGTGCCAGCAGCCGGAAGGACACAAGGAATCAGCCCCAGCATTTT
.,TRBD1,TRBV30,TRBJ1-2,CAWSSHRTGLLNYGYTF,TGTGCCTGGAGCTCCCACAGGACAGGGTTGTTAAACTATGGCTACACCTTC
.,.,TRBV6-5,TRBJ1-2,CASRTGSGRYGYTF,TGTGCCAGCAGGACCGGGTCAGGGCGGTATGGCTACACCTTC
.,.,TRBV3-1/TRBV3-2,TRBJ2-3,CASSQDRVTDTQYF,TGTGCCAGCAGCCAAGACAGGGTGACAGATACGCAGTATTTT
.,.,TRBV10-2,TRBJ2-7,CASSWDTSYEQYF,TGCGCCAGCAGTTGGGACACTTCCTACGAGCAGTACTTC